This TCR beta chain was recorded in a study of blood T cell repertoires in COVID-19. Study details: Acute-phase and convalescent COVID-19 samples originated in the United States, Italy and Spain.

Per the original methods: Amplification of reference gene primers was used by the study to estimate nucleated cell counts. Only in-frame clones appear in the TCRdb table, and some are missing; sequencing was by immunoSEQ multiplex PCR. V and J calls and clone size come straight from that table; D and trimming were deduced from the DNA. The data contain 150,000 to 200,000 clones, 84% of them singletons. This CDR3 is 14 amino acids long. J was trimmed by 4 bases and V by 3 bases; bases with no gene match: 3. CDR1 and CDR2 (germline): SGHTA, FQGNSA. The sequence was obtained from a woman at least 80 years old with acute or convalescent COVID-19. The chain combines TRBV7-2 with TRBJ2-7; 10 bases align to TRBD2. The sequenced sample was peripheral blood. CDR3 in amino acids: CASSFDSGGYEQYF. CDR3 coding DNA: TGTGCCAGCAGCTTTGATAGCGGGGGGTACGAGCAGTACTTC. Full variable domain (remainder filled in from reference TRBV7-2 and TRBJ2-7): GAGVSQSPSNKVTEKGKDVELRCDPISGHTALYWYRQSLGQGLEFLIYFQGNSAPDKSGLPSDRFSAERTGGSVSTLTIQRTQQEDSAVYLCASSFDSGGYEQYFGPGTRLTVT.